These 26 T cell receptor beta chains came from one sample sequenced in a study of blood T cell repertoires in COVID-19. The data were produced by immunoSEQ multiplex PCR, yet TCRdb's version contains in-frame clones alone and is incomplete. The top ten clones hold more than 5% of a sample with 35,000 to 45,000 clones, roughly nine tenths of them seen once. What was sequenced was peripheral blood. These TCRs come from a human donor in a cohort sampled during active COVID-19.

CDR3 sequence: CASGTPSYNEQFF. The CDR3 nucleotides are TGTGCCAGCGGCACCCCCTCCTACAATGAGCAGTTCTTC. V usage is TRBV7-2 and J usage is TRBJ2-1, with D unclear. The CDR3 loop spans 13 amino acids. V lost 8 bases, J lost 0 bases, and 8 bases lay in between. CDR1 and CDR2 from the germline V gene are SGHTA and FQGNSA. The whole variable domain, remainder taken from reference TRBV7-2 and TRBJ2-1, is GAGVSQSPSNKVTEKGKDVELRCDPISGHTALYWYRQSLGQGLEFLIYFQGNSAPDKSGLPSDRFSAERTGGSVSTLTIQRTQQEDSAVYLCASGTPSYNEQFFGPGTRLTVL.

This chain connects TRBV6-6 to TRBJ2-6, with D unresolved. The length of the CDR3 is 14 residues. The V gene lost 2 bases and the J gene lost 2 bases, with 4 bases spanning the gap. Germline loops: CDR1 MNHNY, CDR2 SVGAGI (reference sequence). In nucleotides, the CDR3 is TGTGCCAGCAGTTACGGGCCTGGGGCCAACGTCCTGACTTTC. Its protein product is CASSYGPGANVLTF.

The CDR3 spells CSVEWQTANTGELFF. The CDR3 coding sequence is TGCAGCGTTGAATGGCAGACAGCCAACACCGGGGAGCTGTTTTTT. The chain is built from TRBV29-1 and TRBJ2-2, with D possibly TRBD1 on 5 matching bases. Germline loops: CDR1 SQVTM, CDR2 ANQGSEA. The CDR3 consists of 15 residues. The V gene lost 2 bases and the J gene lost 2 bases, with 12 bases spanning the gap.

V and J are TRBV2 and TRBJ2-2; 10 positions agree with TRBD1. The CDR3 totals 14 residues. V gave up 6 bases and J gave up 2 bases; unmatched junction bases: 0. Germline V CDR1 and CDR2: SNHLY, FYNNEI. DNA of the CDR3: TGTGCCAGCAGGACAGGGGGCAACACCGGGGAGCTGTTTTTT. Translated, it gives CASRTGGNTGELFF.

The gene calls are TRBV15 and TRBJ1-1, with 8 bases identical to TRBD1. This CDR3 spans 15 amino acids. V was clipped by 2 bases and J by 7 bases; unmatched bases: 9. Germline CDR1 reads LNHNV; CDR2 reads YYDKDF (reference sequence). This chain's CDR3 is CATSRTGQGHFEAFF. The CDR3 nucleotides are TGTGCCACCAGCAGAACCGGACAGGGCCACTTTGAAGCTTTCTTT.

This chain uses TRBV6-6 with TRBJ2-7, with D possibly TRBD1 on 6 matching bases. This CDR3 is built from 13 residues. V was pared by 2 bases and J by 2 bases, with 7 bases between. Germline CDR1 reads MNHNY; CDR2 reads SVGAGI (reference sequence). In nucleotides, the CDR3 is TGTGCCAGCAGTTACCAGGGGACCTACGAGCAGTACTTC. Residues: CASSYQGTYEQYF.

This clone was counted once. This chain links TRBV18 with TRBJ1-2, with 7 bases identical to TRBD1. The CDR3 runs 15 residues. V was pared by 6 bases and J by 7 bases, with 14 bases of the junction left unmatched. Germline V CDR1 and CDR2: KGHSH, LQKENI. The CDR3 here is CASSPDRRAMGGYTF. The CDR3 DNA follows: TGTGCCAGCTCGCCGGACAGGCGGGCTATGGGTGGCTACACCTTC.

This chain links TRBV7-4 with TRBJ1-1, with unresolved D. Per the germline V gene, CDR1 is SGHVT and CDR2 is SQSDAQ. The CDR3 sequence is 13 residues long. Trimming shortened V by 4 bases and J by 1 base, and 7 bases separated the two germline ends. The chain's CDR3 is CASSSPSNTEAFF. The CDR3 bases are TGTGCCAGCAGCTCCCCTTCGAACACTGAAGCTTTCTTT.

J is TRBJ1-1 and V is TRBV25-1; D is possibly TRBD1 (5 bases). Germline assignment: CDR1 MGHDK and CDR2 SYGVNS. CDR3 length equals 13 residues. Trimming pared 1 base from V and 6 bases from J, leaving 9 bases between. As DNA, the CDR3 is TGTGCCAGCAGTGAATCTTGGGGGGCTGAAGCTTTCTTT. It codes for CASSESWGAEAFF.

V gene TRBV30 combines with J gene TRBJ1-2; D ambiguous. Trimming left V 3 bases short and J 8 bases short, with 22 bases between. The germline CDR1 and CDR2 sequences are GTSNPN and SVGIG (reference sequence). This CDR3 spans 15 amino acids. CDR3 loop: CAWSVINLGERGYTF. In nucleotides, the CDR3 is TGTGCCTGGAGCGTAATTAATCTCGGGGAGCGCGGCTACACCTTC.

The V call is TRBV6-2 or TRBV6-3, the J call TRBJ2-4; D possibly corresponds to TRBD2 (6 bases). CDR1 and CDR2 (germline): MNHEY, SVGEGT. Trimming shortened V by 2 bases and J by 3 bases, and 14 bases separated the two germline ends. The CDR3 has 16 amino acids. CDR3 nucleotide sequence: TGTGCCAGCAGTTACACCCCTGGGACTGGCAAAAACATTCAGTACTTC. It translates to CASSYTPGTGKNIQYF.

V usage is TRBV3-1 (or the pseudogene TRBV3-2) and J usage is TRBJ2-2, with D unclear. V was pared by 3 bases and J by 6 bases, with 8 bases between. CDR3 size: 13 residues. Germline V gene lookup returns CDR1 LGHDT and CDR2 YNNKEL (reference sequence). CDR3 DNA sequence: TGTGCCAGCAGCCAGATGGAGCCCGGGGAGCTGTTTTTT. Amino acid sequence: CASSQMEPGELFF.

This clone came up once. The DNA for the CDR3 is TGTGCCAGCGGCACAGGGGGCGCGGGGCGACCCGGGGAGCTGTTTTTT. Its translation is CASGTGGAGRPGELFF. The gene calls are TRBV4-2 and TRBJ2-2; 9 bases fit TRBD1. This CDR3 region has 16 residues. Germline assignment: CDR1 LGHNA and CDR2 YNFKEQ. V dropped 8 bases and J dropped 6; count of bases not matched to a gene: 13.

The chain carries TRBV2 and TRBJ2-7, with TRBD2 as a possible D gene (5 bases). The CDR3 covers 13 residues. Germline assignment: CDR1 SNHLY and CDR2 FYNNEI. Trimming cost V 7 bases and J 0 bases, with 10 bases left between them. CDR3 nucleotide sequence: TGTGCCAGCAAAAACGGGATCTCCTACGAGCAGTACTTC. Amino acid sequence: CASKNGISYEQYF.

The V gene is TRBV19, the J gene TRBJ2-3, with 9 bases fitting TRBD2. The CDR3 loop spans 15 amino acids. The V gene's germline CDR1 is LNHDA and CDR2 SQIVND (reference sequence). V was pared by 7 bases and J by 1 base, with 6 bases of the junction left unmatched. CDR3 region: CASKDGLARTDTQYF. For the CDR3, the DNA is TGTGCCAGTAAGGACGGACTAGCGCGCACAGATACGCAGTATTTT.

This clone was seen once. This chain joins TRBV20-1 and TRBJ2-3; the match to TRBD2 covers 11 bases. This CDR3 contains 14 residues. Per the germline V gene, CDR1 is DFQATT and CDR2 is SNEGSKA (reference sequence). V lost 3 bases, J lost 3 bases, and 2 bases stayed unmatched. CDR3 in amino acids: CSASLAGGTDTQYF. The CDR3 DNA sequence: TGCAGTGCTAGTCTAGCGGGGGGAACAGATACGCAGTATTTT.

V usage is TRBV10-2 and J usage is TRBJ1-2, with 9 bases identical to TRBD1. The V gene end was trimmed by 5 bases and the J gene end by 2 bases; junction bases not matched to a gene: 9. This CDR3 comprises 16 residues. Germline V gene lookup returns CDR1 WSHSY and CDR2 SAAADI. In nucleotides, the CDR3 is TGCGCCAGCAGTCCACTGACACAGGGGGCGAACTATGGCTACACCTTC. As protein: CASSPLTQGANYGYTF.

J is TRBJ1-2 and V is TRBV5-1; D not resolved. Germline CDR1 SGHRS, CDR2 YFSETQ. The CDR3 runs to 12 residues. With 3 bases removed from V and 6 bases from J, the gap between germline ends came to 9 bases. This CDR3 is CASSSSRNGYTF. CDR3 bases: TGCGCCAGCAGCTCCAGTCGTAATGGCTACACCTTC.

This clone turned up a few times. V usage is TRBV14 and J usage is TRBJ2-3; tentatively, D is TRBD2 (7 bases). CDR1 and CDR2 (germline): SGHDN, FVKESK. The CDR3 is 18 amino acids. V dropped 4 bases and J dropped 2 bases, with 22 bases sitting between them. The CDR3 sequence: CASSPERKGGHFTDTQYF. In nucleotides, the CDR3 is TGTGCCAGCAGCCCGGAGCGGAAGGGGGGGCATTTCACAGATACGCAGTATTTT.

V gene TRBV3-1 (or the pseudogene TRBV3-2) combines with J gene TRBJ1-1; 7 nucleotides line up with TRBD1. V lost 5 bases, J lost 3 bases, and 9 bases stayed unmatched. Germline V gene lookup returns CDR1 LGHDT and CDR2 YNNKEL (reference sequence). This CDR3 comprises 15 residues. CDR3 protein: CASSRNDRADTEAFF. CDR3 bases: TGTGCCAGCAGCAGAAACGACAGGGCGGACACTGAAGCTTTCTTT.

The chain recombines TRBV2 with TRBJ1-5, with D unresolved. V lost 3 bases to trimming and J lost 6 bases, with 12 bases between them. Germline-derived CDR1 and CDR2 are SNHLY and FYNNEI. This CDR3 has 14 residues. The CDR3 protein is CASSDQVGGQPQHF. CDR3 in DNA: TGTGCCAGCAGTGACCAGGTCGGAGGTCAGCCCCAGCATTTT. Complete variable domain (other parts from reference TRBV2 and TRBJ1-5): EPEVTQTPSHQVTQMGQEVILRCVPISNHLYFYWYRQILGQKVEFLVSFYNNEISEKSEIFDDQFSVERPDGSNFTLKIRSTKLEDSAMYFCASSDQVGGQPQHFGDGTRLSIL.

J is TRBJ2-5 and V is TRBV2, with 10 bases fitting TRBD2. The CDR3 has 15 residues. CDR1 and CDR2 from the germline V gene are SNHLY and FYNNEI. The J segment lost 4 bases and the V segment lost 3 bases, leaving 5 bases of the junction unmatched. The CDR3 coding sequence is TGTGCCAGCAGTGAGGGGCTAGCGGGAGCAGAGACCCAGTACTTC. Protein: CASSEGLAGAETQYF.

The genes are TRBV6-2 or TRBV6-3 and TRBJ2-7, with a weak D call TRBD1 (6 bases). V lost 1 base, J lost 3 bases, and 19 bases lay in between. CDR3 length equals 17 residues. Germline V CDR1 and CDR2: MNHEY, SVGEGT. CDR3 protein: CASSYLRRGVQYYEQYF. The CDR3 DNA reads as TGTGCCAGCAGTTACTTACGCAGGGGTGTCCAATACTACGAGCAGTACTTC.

CDR3 region: CASSPRDWSSYNEQFF. In DNA, the CDR3 is TGTGCCAGCAGCCCGCGGGACTGGAGCTCCTACAATGAGCAGTTCTTC. The rearrangement joins TRBV7-8 to TRBJ2-1, with a possible D match to TRBD2 (6 bases). This CDR3 is 16 amino acids long. The V end was cut by 5 bases, the J end by 0 bases, with 14 bases between. Germline V CDR1 and CDR2: SGHVS, FQNEAQ.

For this clone: Other DNA sequences of this sample code for an identical CDR3. The chain joins TRBV4-1 to TRBJ2-4, with TRBD2 identical over 10 bases. The CDR3 runs to 18 residues. Unmatched junction bases numbered 17, after V lost 4 bases and J lost 8 bases. Germline loops: CDR1 MGHRA, CDR2 YSYEKL. CDR3 DNA sequence: TGCGCCAGCAGCCCAGACGCGGGGGCTAGCGGGAGCCAGGACATTCAGTACTTC. It specifies CASSPDAGASGSQDIQYF.

V usage is TRBV10-2 and J usage is TRBJ1-1; D uncertain. This CDR3 has 11 residues. V lost 6 bases, J lost 7 bases, and 9 bases lay in between. From germline, CDR1 is WSHSY and CDR2 SAAADI. Written as DNA, the CDR3 is TGCGCCAGCAGATCAGGAAATGAAGCTTTCTTT. This encodes CASRSGNEAFF.